This T cell receptor beta chain was obtained from a study of shared clonotypes between healthy human individuals. Findings of the study overall: Shared clonotypes across all four donors exceeded non-shared ones in generation probability.

The method was immunoSEQ multiplex PCR; TCRdb's version includes in-frame clones alone and lacks a portion of them. Of millions of clones listed, about 94% are singletons. This CDR3 region has 13 residues. V dropped 6 bases and J dropped 7; count of bases not matched to a gene: 9. Germline CDR1 reads MGHRA; CDR2 reads YSYEKL. Positive CCR7 selection of CD45RO-negative cells yielded the naive CD8 cells, and terminally differentiated effector memory CD45RA+ cells were excluded. As for this clone: Its matching antigen is unknown.

Sequencing was carried out using naive CD8+ T cells sorted from blood. V usage is TRBV4-1 and J usage is TRBJ2-7; 7 nucleotides align to TRBD1. This clonotype was sampled from a young man in good health. The CDR3 DNA reads TGCGCCAGCAGTCATCTCTCGACAGGGGAGCAGTACTTC. Amino acid sequence: CASSHLSTGEQYF.